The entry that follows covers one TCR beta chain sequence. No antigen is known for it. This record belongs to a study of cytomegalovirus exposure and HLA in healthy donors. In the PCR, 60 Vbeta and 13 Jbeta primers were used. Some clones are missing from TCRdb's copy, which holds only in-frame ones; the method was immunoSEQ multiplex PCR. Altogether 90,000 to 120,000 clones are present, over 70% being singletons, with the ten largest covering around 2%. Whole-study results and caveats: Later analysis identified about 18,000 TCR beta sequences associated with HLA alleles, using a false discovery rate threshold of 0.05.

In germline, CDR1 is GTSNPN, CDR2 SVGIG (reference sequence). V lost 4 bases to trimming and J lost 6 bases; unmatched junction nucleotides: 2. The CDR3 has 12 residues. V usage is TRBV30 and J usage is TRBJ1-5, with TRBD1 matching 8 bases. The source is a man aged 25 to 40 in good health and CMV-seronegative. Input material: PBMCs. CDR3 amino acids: CAWNRGSQPQHF. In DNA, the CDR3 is TGTGCCTGGAACAGGGGGAGTCAGCCCCAGCATTTT.